This is a list of T cell receptor beta chains from one sample in a study of CD8+ T cells in alopecia areata. Some clones are missing from TCRdb's copy, which holds only in-frame ones; the method was immunoSEQ multiplex PCR. The repertoire holds approximately 210,000 clones, with around 60% as singletons. Sequencing was performed on CD4+ T cells sorted from blood, taken between weeks 49 and 50, from a patient treated with tofacitinib. All receptors derive from a human donor with alopecia areata. Both conserved end residues are part of each CDR3. The D gene is left open where the match is weak. The size field is filled for only some rows; it gives once, few, many or a size class.

clone_size: -; j_call: TRBJ1-2; v_call: TRBV20-1; d_call: -; cdr3_aa: CSAAQGRGYTF; cdr3_nt: TGCAGTGCCGCACAAGGAAGGGGCTACACCTTC
clone_size: -; j_call: TRBJ1-1; v_call: TRBV29-1; d_call: -; cdr3_aa: CSVEGRLNTEAFF; cdr3_nt: TGCAGCGTTGAGGGACGGCTGAACACTGAAGCTTTCTTT
clone_size: few; j_call: TRBJ2-5; v_call: TRBV5-1; d_call: TRBD1; cdr3_aa: CASRRQGEETQYF; cdr3_nt: TGCGCCAGCAGGAGACAGGGGGAAGAGACCCAGTACTTC
clone_size: -; j_call: TRBJ2-5; v_call: TRBV10-3; d_call: -; cdr3_aa: CAISESRETQYF; cdr3_nt: TGTGCCATCAGTGAGTCAAGGGAGACCCAGTACTTC
clone_size: -; j_call: TRBJ2-2; v_call: TRBV5-4; d_call: -; cdr3_aa: CASSLEAGTNTGELFF; cdr3_nt: TGTGCCAGCAGCTTGGAGGCAGGGACGAACACCGGGGAGCTGTTTTTT
clone_size: few; j_call: TRBJ2-7; v_call: TRBV27; d_call: TRBD2; cdr3_aa: CASSPGLMREEQYF; cdr3_nt: TGTGCCAGCAGCCCGGGACTCATGCGGGAGGAGCAGTACTTC
clone_size: -; j_call: TRBJ2-5; v_call: TRBV9; d_call: -; cdr3_aa: CASSVQRGSSETQYF; cdr3_nt: TGTGCCAGCAGCGTACAGAGGGGGAGTTCAGAGACCCAGTACTTC
clone_size: -; j_call: TRBJ2-6; v_call: TRBV6-1; d_call: -; cdr3_aa: CASSVQGANVLTF; cdr3_nt: TGTGCCAGCAGTGTACAGGGGGCCAACGTCCTGACTTTC
clone_size: -; j_call: TRBJ1-5; v_call: TRBV7-7; d_call: -; cdr3_aa: CASSDTDSAGRNQPQHF; cdr3_nt: TGTGCCAGCAGCGACACGGACTCGGCAGGGCGAAATCAACCCCAGCATTTT
clone_size: -; j_call: TRBJ2-5; v_call: TRBV27; d_call: -; cdr3_aa: CASSFAVKETQYF; cdr3_nt: TGTGCCAGCAGTTTCGCAGTGAAAGAGACCCAGTACTTC
clone_size: few; j_call: TRBJ2-3; v_call: TRBV5-1; d_call: TRBD2; cdr3_aa: CASSLSGGNTDTQYF; cdr3_nt: TGCGCCAGCAGCTTGAGCGGGGGGAACACAGATACGCAGTATTTT
clone_size: few; j_call: TRBJ2-7; v_call: TRBV6-6; d_call: -; cdr3_aa: CASSSRGGGGTYEQYF; cdr3_nt: TGTGCCAGCAGTTCACGGGGCGGCGGCGGAACCTACGAGCAGTACTTC
clone_size: -; j_call: TRBJ1-1; v_call: TRBV29-1; d_call: -; cdr3_aa: CSVVRPPDTEAFF; cdr3_nt: TGCAGCGTTGTACGGCCCCCGGACACTGAAGCTTTCTTT
clone_size: -; j_call: TRBJ2-6; v_call: TRBV7-9; d_call: TRBD2; cdr3_aa: CASSLFSGGPSIGANVLTF; cdr3_nt: TGTGCCAGCAGCTTATTTAGCGGGGGCCCCTCTATCGGGGCCAACGTCCTGACTTTC
clone_size: -; j_call: TRBJ2-7; v_call: TRBV9; d_call: -; cdr3_aa: CASSVGPELRNREQYF; cdr3_nt: TGTGCCAGCAGCGTAGGCCCGGAGTTACGGAACCGCGAGCAGTACTTC
clone_size: -; j_call: TRBJ1-2; v_call: TRBV28; d_call: -; cdr3_aa: CASSSSGLRYGYTF; cdr3_nt: TGTGCCAGCAGCTCCTCCGGACTGAGATATGGCTACACCTTC
clone_size: -; j_call: TRBJ1-3; v_call: TRBV6-5; d_call: -; cdr3_aa: CASSSNSGNTIYF; cdr3_nt: TGTGCCAGCAGCAGCAACTCTGGAAACACCATATATTTT
clone_size: -; j_call: TRBJ2-3; v_call: TRBV30; d_call: -; cdr3_aa: CAWSQRGGSTDTQYF; cdr3_nt: TGTGCCTGGAGTCAGAGGGGCGGGAGCACAGATACGCAGTATTTT
clone_size: once; j_call: TRBJ1-5; v_call: TRBV6-4; d_call: -; cdr3_aa: CASSENIGNQPQHF; cdr3_nt: TGTGCCAGCAGTGAAAATATCGGGAATCAGCCCCAGCATTTT
clone_size: -; j_call: TRBJ2-1; v_call: TRBV5-6; d_call: TRBD1; cdr3_aa: CASSNRGYNEQFF; cdr3_nt: TGTGCCAGCAGTAACAGGGGATACAATGAGCAGTTCTTC
clone_size: -; j_call: TRBJ2-1; v_call: TRBV30; d_call: -; cdr3_aa: CAWRLGGSSYNEQFF; cdr3_nt: TGTGCCTGGCGACTTGGGGGCAGCTCCTACAATGAGCAGTTCTTC
clone_size: -; j_call: TRBJ2-1; v_call: TRBV7-3; d_call: TRBD2; cdr3_aa: CASSLFSGDNNEQFF; cdr3_nt: TGTGCCAGCAGCTTGTTTAGCGGGGATAACAATGAGCAGTTCTTC
clone_size: -; j_call: TRBJ1-2; v_call: TRBV7-3; d_call: -; cdr3_aa: CASSSRGGYGYTF; cdr3_nt: TGTGCCAGCAGCTCGCGCGGGGGCTATGGCTACACCTTC
clone_size: few; j_call: TRBJ2-2; v_call: TRBV29-1; d_call: -; cdr3_aa: CSVGSNTGELFF; cdr3_nt: TGCAGCGTGGGTTCAAACACCGGGGAGCTGTTTTTT
clone_size: -; j_call: TRBJ1-6; v_call: TRBV27; d_call: TRBD1; cdr3_aa: CASSLWVRQGADNSPLHF; cdr3_nt: TGTGCCAGCAGTTTATGGGTGCGACAGGGGGCCGATAATTCACCCCTCCACTTT
clone_size: -; j_call: TRBJ2-1; v_call: TRBV11-2; d_call: -; cdr3_aa: CASSLARYNEQFF; cdr3_nt: TGTGCCAGCAGCTTAGCCAGGTACAATGAGCAGTTCTTC
clone_size: few; j_call: TRBJ2-5; v_call: TRBV29-1; d_call: TRBD1; cdr3_aa: CSGRTGAGETQYF; cdr3_nt: TGCAGCGGGAGGACAGGGGCGGGGGAGACCCAGTACTTC
clone_size: -; j_call: TRBJ2-5; v_call: TRBV2; d_call: -; cdr3_aa: CASSEEETQYF; cdr3_nt: TGTGCCAGCAGTGAGGAAGAGACCCAGTACTTC
clone_size: -; j_call: TRBJ2-5; v_call: TRBV6-7; d_call: -; cdr3_aa: CASSSPGKTQYF; cdr3_nt: TGTGCCAGCAGTAGCCCAGGGAAGACCCAGTACTTC
clone_size: -; j_call: TRBJ2-6; v_call: TRBV5-1; d_call: -; cdr3_aa: CASSLEGSSGANVLTF; cdr3_nt: TGCGCCAGCAGCTTGGAAGGGAGCTCTGGGGCCAACGTCCTGACTTTC
clone_size: -; j_call: TRBJ1-2; v_call: TRBV29-1; d_call: -; cdr3_aa: CSVFLQGYGYTF; cdr3_nt: TGCAGCGTTTTCCTACAGGGCTATGGCTACACCTTC
clone_size: few; j_call: TRBJ2-5; v_call: TRBV7-2; d_call: -; cdr3_aa: CASSQGGLWAQYF; cdr3_nt: TGTGCCAGCAGCCAGGGTGGCCTTTGGGCCCAGTACTTC
clone_size: -; j_call: TRBJ1-4; v_call: TRBV9; d_call: -; cdr3_aa: CASSGGGAKQEKLFF; cdr3_nt: TGTGCCAGCAGCGGCGGGGGGGCTAAACAGGAAAAACTGTTTTTT
clone_size: -; j_call: TRBJ2-4; v_call: TRBV30; d_call: -; cdr3_aa: CAWSPTSRFSIQYF; cdr3_nt: TGTGCCTGGAGTCCGACCTCACGATTTTCGATTCAGTACTTC
clone_size: once; j_call: TRBJ1-2; v_call: TRBV12-5; d_call: -; cdr3_aa: CASGTNIYGYTF; cdr3_nt: TGTGCTAGTGGTACCAACATCTATGGCTACACCTTC
clone_size: -; j_call: TRBJ2-5; v_call: TRBV6-6; d_call: -; cdr3_aa: CASSGRKETQYF; cdr3_nt: TGTGCCAGCAGTGGAAGGAAAGAGACCCAGTACTTC
clone_size: -; j_call: TRBJ1-1; v_call: TRBV29-1; d_call: -; cdr3_aa: CSTPGPGNTEAFF; cdr3_nt: TGCAGCACTCCGGGTCCCGGGAACACTGAAGCTTTCTTT
clone_size: -; j_call: TRBJ2-7; v_call: TRBV7-7; d_call: -; cdr3_aa: CASSDVRDGEQYF; cdr3_nt: TGTGCCAGCAGCGATGTCAGGGATGGCGAGCAGTACTTC
clone_size: -; j_call: TRBJ2-7; v_call: TRBV30; d_call: -; cdr3_aa: CAWSTGLAYEQYF; cdr3_nt: TGTGCCTGGAGTACGGGGTTGGCCTACGAGCAGTACTTC
clone_size: -; j_call: TRBJ1-2; v_call: TRBV25-1; d_call: TRBD1; cdr3_aa: CASSPSRTGGNYGYTF; cdr3_nt: TGTGCCAGCAGTCCCTCGAGGACAGGGGGGAACTATGGCTACACCTTC
clone_size: -; j_call: TRBJ2-3; v_call: TRBV5-1; d_call: -; cdr3_aa: CASSLVGGKFTDTQYF; cdr3_nt: TGCGCCAGCAGCTTGGTAGGAGGGAAGTTCACAGATACGCAGTATTTT
clone_size: -; j_call: TRBJ2-1; v_call: TRBV7-9; d_call: -; cdr3_aa: CASSLGQVHNEQFF; cdr3_nt: TGTGCCAGCAGCTTAGGACAGGTGCACAATGAGCAGTTCTTC
clone_size: -; j_call: TRBJ2-7; v_call: TRBV27; d_call: TRBD1; cdr3_aa: CASSLDRLHEQYF; cdr3_nt: TGTGCCAGCAGTTTGGACAGGCTCCACGAGCAGTACTTC
clone_size: -; j_call: TRBJ1-2; v_call: TRBV30; d_call: -; cdr3_aa: CAGTGNYGYTF; cdr3_nt: TGTGCCGGAACGGGAAACTATGGCTACACCTTC
clone_size: -; j_call: TRBJ1-1; v_call: TRBV30; d_call: -; cdr3_aa: CAWSVRRTATILNTEAFF; cdr3_nt: TGTGCCTGGAGTGTACGTAGGACAGCGACAATTTTGAACACTGAAGCTTTCTTT
clone_size: few; j_call: TRBJ2-1; v_call: TRBV2; d_call: -; cdr3_aa: CASSGTPALEQFF; cdr3_nt: TGTGCCAGCTCCGGGACACCGGCTTTAGAGCAGTTCTTC
clone_size: -; j_call: TRBJ2-3; v_call: TRBV29-1; d_call: -; cdr3_aa: CSVDVGTDTQYF; cdr3_nt: TGCAGCGTTGATGTGGGCACAGATACGCAGTATTTT
clone_size: few; j_call: TRBJ2-1; v_call: TRBV5-6; d_call: TRBD2; cdr3_aa: CASSLPSGDLNEQFF; cdr3_nt: TGTGCCAGCAGCTTGCCTAGCGGGGATCTCAATGAGCAGTTCTTC
clone_size: -; j_call: TRBJ1-1; v_call: TRBV6-1; d_call: -; cdr3_aa: CASSVRALDTEAFF; cdr3_nt: TGTGCCAGCAGTGTCCGGGCGCTGGACACTGAAGCTTTCTTT
clone_size: -; j_call: TRBJ1-2; v_call: TRBV7-8; d_call: TRBD1; cdr3_aa: CASSAGQASFGYTF; cdr3_nt: TGTGCCAGCAGCGCGGGACAGGCCTCCTTTGGCTACACCTTC